This TCR beta chain was observed in a study of cytomegalovirus exposure and HLA in healthy donors. Study observations and caveats: Association of under 20,000 TCR beta sequences with HLA alleles was found at 0.05 false discovery rate in a later analysis. Across all donors, roughly uniform sequencing depth was an assumption of the presence/absence analyses. Certain indistinguishable V segments, among them TRBV6-2 and TRBV6-3, were excluded.

V dropped 3 bases and J dropped 0 bases, with 19 bases sitting between them. Germline V gene lookup returns CDR1 MGHDK and CDR2 SYGVNS. The CDR3 covers 18 residues. With regard to this clone: The antigen is unknown.

This PCR relied on a set of 60 Vbeta primers and 13 Jbeta primers. Source study methods: In a later analysis, the count reached some 75 million unique TCR beta chains, with 9 million to 11 million shared. Data came from immunoSEQ multiplex PCR; TCRdb stores just in-frame clones and leaves some out. D and trimming come from the DNA, and the V and J calls and clone size come from that table. The table lists about 220,000 clones, around 80% of them singletons. Sequencing was performed on PBMCs. The chain carries TRBV25-1 and TRBJ2-3, with D perhaps matching TRBD1 (5 bases). The clonotype originates from a man in his forties or fifties in good health and CMV-seropositive. The CDR3 bases are TGTGCCAGCAGTGAGCTTGCCCTCCGACAGAGTAGCACAGATACGCAGTATTTT. Translated, it gives CASSELALRQSSTDTQYF.